Only one count was recorded for the clone carrying this T cell receptor beta chain. The antigen is unknown. The CDR3 loop spans 15 amino acids. The germline V gene encodes CDR1 SEHNR and CDR2 FQNEAQ (reference sequence). V was pared by 4 bases and J by 6 bases, with 13 bases between. The sample is drawn from a study of cytomegalovirus exposure and HLA in healthy donors. Study observations and caveats: In a later analysis, HLA-associated beta chains showed higher expansion and lower generation probabilities than comparable chains. Cytomegalovirus-associated status was assigned to around 160 TCR beta chains. Trimming of TCR beta V- and J-genes showed a link, identified in a later analysis, to a missense DCLRE1C variant.

The PCR used 60 Vbeta and 13 Jbeta primers. Repertoires were generated with immunoSEQ multiplex PCR, while TCRdb's copy carries only in-frame clones and drops some. The table has about 120,000 clones, around 77% seen once. Donors counted as nominally healthy when sampled, yet unrecorded immune exposures were likely. The chain uses TRBV7-9 and TRBJ1-6; D not certain. Sequencing was carried out using PBMCs. This TCR derives from a man aged 18 to 30 in good health and CMV-seropositive. The DNA for the CDR3 is TGTGCCAGCAGCTACTCGACAAACCCTAATTCACCCCTCCACTTT. Amino acids: CASSYSTNPNSPLHF.